Sequencing of this TCR beta chain was carried out in a study of T-cell memory formation after mild COVID-19. TCRdb recomputed calls from the 5' RACE reads with MiXCR, one row per CDR3 protein. The sample has hundreds of thousands of distinct CDR3 sequences, roughly 18% seen once; the top ten hold about 12%. CDR1 and CDR2 from the germline V gene are MRHNA and SNTAGT. Trimming pared 0 bases from V and 8 bases from J, leaving 13 bases between. CDR3 length: 15 amino acids. This clonotype was sampled from an adult woman who had mild COVID-19 (a few samples of this study predate the infection). Cell type and time point are not known. The chain employs TRBV6-4 and TRBJ2-2, with D possibly matching TRBD2 (5 bases). The source material was PBMCs or a T cell subset sorted from them (not recorded which). The CDR3 DNA follows: TGTGCCAGCAGTGACTCGAGGCTAGGAGGAGGGGAGCTGTTTTTT. As protein: CASSDSRLGGGELFF.